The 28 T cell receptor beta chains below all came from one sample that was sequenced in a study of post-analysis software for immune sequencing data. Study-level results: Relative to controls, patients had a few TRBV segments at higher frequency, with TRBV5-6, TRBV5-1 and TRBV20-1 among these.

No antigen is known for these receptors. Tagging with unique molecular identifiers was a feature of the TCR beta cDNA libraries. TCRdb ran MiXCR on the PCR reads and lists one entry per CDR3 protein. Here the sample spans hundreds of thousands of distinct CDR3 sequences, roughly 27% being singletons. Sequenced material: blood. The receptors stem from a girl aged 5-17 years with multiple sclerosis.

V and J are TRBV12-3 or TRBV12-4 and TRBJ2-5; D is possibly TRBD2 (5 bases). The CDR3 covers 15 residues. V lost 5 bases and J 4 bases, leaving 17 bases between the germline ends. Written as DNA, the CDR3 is TGTGCCAGCAGTCCGAACCGGGGATTAGGAGAGACCCAGTACTTC. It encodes CASSPNRGLGETQYF.

CDR3 loop: CASSASRGSNQPQHF. CDR3 DNA sequence: TGTGCCAGCAGTGCCTCGAGGGGGTCCAATCAGCCCCAGCATTTT. The V and J genes are TRBV25-1 and TRBJ1-5; D perhaps matches TRBD1 (6 bases). Germline V gene lookup returns CDR1 MGHDK and CDR2 SYGVNS. V lost 4 bases, J lost 3 bases, and 13 bases lay in between. The CDR3 is made up of 15 amino acids.

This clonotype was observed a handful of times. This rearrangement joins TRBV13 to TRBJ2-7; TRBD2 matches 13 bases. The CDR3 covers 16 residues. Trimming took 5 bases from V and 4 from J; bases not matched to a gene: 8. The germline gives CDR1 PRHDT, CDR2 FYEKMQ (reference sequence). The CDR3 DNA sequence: TGTGCCAGCAGCCCGAGGACTAGCGGGAGTATGTACGAGCAGTACTTC. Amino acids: CASSPRTSGSMYEQYF.

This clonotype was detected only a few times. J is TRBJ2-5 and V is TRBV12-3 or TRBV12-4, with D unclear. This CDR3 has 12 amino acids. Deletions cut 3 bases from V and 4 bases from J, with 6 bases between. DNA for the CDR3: TGTGCCAGCAGTTTCAACTCAGAGACCCAGTACTTC. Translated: CASSFNSETQYF.

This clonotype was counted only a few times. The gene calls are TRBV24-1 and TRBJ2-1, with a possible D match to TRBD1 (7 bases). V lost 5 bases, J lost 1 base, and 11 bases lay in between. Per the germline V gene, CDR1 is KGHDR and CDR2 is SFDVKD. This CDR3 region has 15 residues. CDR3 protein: CATSGAGGSYNEQFF. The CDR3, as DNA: TGTGCCACCAGTGGGGCAGGGGGGTCCTACAATGAGCAGTTCTTC.

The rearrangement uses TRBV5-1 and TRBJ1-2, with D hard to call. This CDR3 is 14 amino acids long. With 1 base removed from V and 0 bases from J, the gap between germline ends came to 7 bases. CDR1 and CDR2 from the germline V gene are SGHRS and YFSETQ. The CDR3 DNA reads TGCGCCAGCAGCTTGACAAGCTCTAACTATGGCTACACCTTC. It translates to CASSLTSSNYGYTF.

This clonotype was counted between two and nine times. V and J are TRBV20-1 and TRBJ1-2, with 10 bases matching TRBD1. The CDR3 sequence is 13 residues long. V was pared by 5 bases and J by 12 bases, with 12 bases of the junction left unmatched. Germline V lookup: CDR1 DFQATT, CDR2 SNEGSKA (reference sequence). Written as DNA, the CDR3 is TGCAGTGCTGCCCGACAGGGGGCCCCGGGGGACACCTTC. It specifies CSAARQGAPGDTF.

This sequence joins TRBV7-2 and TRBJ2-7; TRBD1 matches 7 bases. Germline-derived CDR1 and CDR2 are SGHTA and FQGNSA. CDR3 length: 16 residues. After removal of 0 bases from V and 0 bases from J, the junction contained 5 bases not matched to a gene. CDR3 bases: TGTGCCAGCAGCTTAGCCGGGACAGAAATCTCCTACGAGCAGTACTTC. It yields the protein CASSLAGTEISYEQYF.

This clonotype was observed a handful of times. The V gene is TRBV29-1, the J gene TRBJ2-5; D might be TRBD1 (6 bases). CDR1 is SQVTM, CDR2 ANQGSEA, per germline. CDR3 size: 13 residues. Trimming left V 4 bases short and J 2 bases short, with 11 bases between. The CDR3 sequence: CSVAWTAQETQYF. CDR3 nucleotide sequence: TGCAGCGTTGCTTGGACAGCACAAGAGACCCAGTACTTC.

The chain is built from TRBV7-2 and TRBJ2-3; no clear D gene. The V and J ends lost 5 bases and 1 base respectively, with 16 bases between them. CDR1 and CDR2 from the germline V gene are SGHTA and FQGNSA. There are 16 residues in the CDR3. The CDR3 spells CASSPDRNGRTDTQYF. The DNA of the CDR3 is TGTGCCAGCAGCCCGGACCGTAATGGACGCACAGATACGCAGTATTTT.

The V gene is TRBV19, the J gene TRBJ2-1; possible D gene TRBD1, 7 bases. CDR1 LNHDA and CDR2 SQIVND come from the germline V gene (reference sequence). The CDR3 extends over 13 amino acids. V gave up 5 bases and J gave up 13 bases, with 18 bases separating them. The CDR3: CASSAGGKETQFF. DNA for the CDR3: TGTGCCAGTAGTGCAGGGGGGAAGGAGACCCAGTTCTTC.

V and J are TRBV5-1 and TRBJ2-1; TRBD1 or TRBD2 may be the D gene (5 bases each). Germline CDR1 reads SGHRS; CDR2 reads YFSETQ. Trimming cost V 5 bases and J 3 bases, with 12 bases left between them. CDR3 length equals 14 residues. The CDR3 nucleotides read TGCGCCAGCAGACCGGGACCGCACTACAATGAGCAGTTCTTC. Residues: CASRPGPHYNEQFF.

CDR3 in amino acids: CASSPTGGHNEQFF. Written as DNA, the CDR3 is TGTGCCAGCAGCCCGACGGGAGGACACAATGAGCAGTTCTTC. This rearrangement joins TRBV5-6 to TRBJ2-1; 7 bases map to TRBD2. The junction had 6 bases not matched to a gene; V was cut back by 4 bases and J by 5 bases. This CDR3 spans 14 amino acids. Germline values: CDR1 SGHDT, CDR2 YYEEEE.

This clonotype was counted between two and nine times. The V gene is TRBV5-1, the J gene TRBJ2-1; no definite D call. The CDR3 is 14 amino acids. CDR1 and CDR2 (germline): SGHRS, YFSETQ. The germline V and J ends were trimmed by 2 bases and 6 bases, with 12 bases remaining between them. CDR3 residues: CASSFRSGANEQFF. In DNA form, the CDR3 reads TGCGCCAGCAGCTTTCGGTCAGGTGCCAATGAGCAGTTCTTC.

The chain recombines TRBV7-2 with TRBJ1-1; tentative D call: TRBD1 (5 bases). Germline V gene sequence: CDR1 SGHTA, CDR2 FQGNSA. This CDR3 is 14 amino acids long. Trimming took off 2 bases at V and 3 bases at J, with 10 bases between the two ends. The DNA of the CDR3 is TGTGCCAGCAGCTTACAGGGCGGGGACACTGAAGCTTTCTTT. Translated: CASSLQGGDTEAFF.

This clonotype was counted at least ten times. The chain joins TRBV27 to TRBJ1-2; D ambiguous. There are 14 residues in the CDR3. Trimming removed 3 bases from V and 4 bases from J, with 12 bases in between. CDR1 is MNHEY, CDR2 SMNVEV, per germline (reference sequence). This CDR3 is CASSFRAESYGYTF. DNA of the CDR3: TGTGCCAGCAGTTTCCGGGCGGAGAGCTATGGCTACACCTTC.

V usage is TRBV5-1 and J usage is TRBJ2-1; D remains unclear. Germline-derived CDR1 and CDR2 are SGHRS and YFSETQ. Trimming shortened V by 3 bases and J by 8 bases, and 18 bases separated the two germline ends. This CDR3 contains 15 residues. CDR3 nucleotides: TGCGCCAGCAGCTCCGTTAGGTCTGGTAGGGATGAGCAGTTCTTC. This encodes CASSSVRSGRDEQFF.

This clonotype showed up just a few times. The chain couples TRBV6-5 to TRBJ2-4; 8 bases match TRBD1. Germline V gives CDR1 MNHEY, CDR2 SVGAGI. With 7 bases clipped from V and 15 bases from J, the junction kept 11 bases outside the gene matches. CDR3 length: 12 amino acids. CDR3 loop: CASNSDRGSAYF. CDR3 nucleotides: TGTGCCAGCAACTCCGACAGGGGAAGCGCGTACTTC.

The CDR3 DNA reads as TGTGCCAGCAGTCAACTAGCGGGAGTTGTGGATGAGCAGTTCTTC. Translation: CASSQLAGVVDEQFF. The V gene is TRBV12-3 or TRBV12-4, the J gene TRBJ2-1; 11 bases match TRBD2. The V segment lost 5 bases and the J segment 8 bases; nucleotides outside the gene matches: 8. CDR3 length: 15 residues.

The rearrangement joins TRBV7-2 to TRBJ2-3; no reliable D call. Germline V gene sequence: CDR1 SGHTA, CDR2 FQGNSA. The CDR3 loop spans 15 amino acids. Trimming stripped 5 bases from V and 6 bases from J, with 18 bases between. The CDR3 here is CTSSQHGRYPDTQYF. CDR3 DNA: TGTACCAGCAGCCAACACGGTCGGTATCCGGATACGCAGTATTTT.

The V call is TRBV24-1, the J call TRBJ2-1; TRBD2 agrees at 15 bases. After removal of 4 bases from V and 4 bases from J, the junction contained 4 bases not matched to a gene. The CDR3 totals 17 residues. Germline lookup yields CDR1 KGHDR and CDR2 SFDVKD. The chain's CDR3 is CATSDSGTSGGYNEQFF. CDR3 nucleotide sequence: TGTGCCACCAGTGACTCCGGGACTAGCGGGGGGTACAATGAGCAGTTCTTC.

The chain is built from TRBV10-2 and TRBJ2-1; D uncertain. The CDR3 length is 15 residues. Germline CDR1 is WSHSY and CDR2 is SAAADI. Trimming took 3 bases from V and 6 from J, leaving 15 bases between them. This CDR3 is CASSERAVNANEQFF. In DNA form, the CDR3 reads TGCGCCAGCAGTGAAAGGGCTGTAAATGCCAATGAGCAGTTCTTC.

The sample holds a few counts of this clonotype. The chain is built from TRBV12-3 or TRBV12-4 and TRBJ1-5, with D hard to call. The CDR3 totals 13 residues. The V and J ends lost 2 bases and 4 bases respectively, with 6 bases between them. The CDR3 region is CASSLHQNQPQHF. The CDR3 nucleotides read TGTGCCAGCAGTTTACACCAGAATCAGCCCCAGCATTTT.

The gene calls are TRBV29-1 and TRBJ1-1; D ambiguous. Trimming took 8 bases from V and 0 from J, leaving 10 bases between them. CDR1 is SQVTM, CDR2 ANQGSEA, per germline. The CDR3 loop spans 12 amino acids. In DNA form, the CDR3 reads TGCAGCTTGACGGGCTTGAACACTGAAGCTTTCTTT. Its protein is CSLTGLNTEAFF.

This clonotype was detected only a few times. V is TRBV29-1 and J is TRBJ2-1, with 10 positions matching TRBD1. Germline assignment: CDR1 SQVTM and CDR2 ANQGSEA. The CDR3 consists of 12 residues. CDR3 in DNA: TGCATCACGGGACAGGGGTACAATGAGCAGTTCTTC. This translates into CITGQGYNEQFF.

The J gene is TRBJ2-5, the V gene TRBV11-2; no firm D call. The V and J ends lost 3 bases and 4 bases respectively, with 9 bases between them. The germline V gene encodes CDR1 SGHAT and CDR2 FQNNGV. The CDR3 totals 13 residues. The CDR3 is CASSFAVVETQYF. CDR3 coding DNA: TGTGCCAGCAGCTTTGCGGTGGTAGAGACCCAGTACTTC.

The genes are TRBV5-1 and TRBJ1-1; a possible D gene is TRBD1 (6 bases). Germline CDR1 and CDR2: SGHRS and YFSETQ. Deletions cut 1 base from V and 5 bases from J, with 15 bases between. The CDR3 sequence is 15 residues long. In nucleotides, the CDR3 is TGCGCCAGCAGCTTGTTATTTGGGGGGCGGACTGAAGCTTTCTTT. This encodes CASSLLFGGRTEAFF.

CDR3 nucleotides: TGTGCCAGCAGCGAATCTAGCGGGGCTGCCTACGAGCAGTACTTC. Translation: CASSESSGAAYEQYF. The V call is TRBV7-2, the J call TRBJ2-7; 9 bases match TRBD2. Trimming removed 5 bases from V and 2 bases from J; junction bases left unmatched: 7. The CDR3 has 15 residues. Germline V gene sequence: CDR1 SGHTA, CDR2 FQGNSA.